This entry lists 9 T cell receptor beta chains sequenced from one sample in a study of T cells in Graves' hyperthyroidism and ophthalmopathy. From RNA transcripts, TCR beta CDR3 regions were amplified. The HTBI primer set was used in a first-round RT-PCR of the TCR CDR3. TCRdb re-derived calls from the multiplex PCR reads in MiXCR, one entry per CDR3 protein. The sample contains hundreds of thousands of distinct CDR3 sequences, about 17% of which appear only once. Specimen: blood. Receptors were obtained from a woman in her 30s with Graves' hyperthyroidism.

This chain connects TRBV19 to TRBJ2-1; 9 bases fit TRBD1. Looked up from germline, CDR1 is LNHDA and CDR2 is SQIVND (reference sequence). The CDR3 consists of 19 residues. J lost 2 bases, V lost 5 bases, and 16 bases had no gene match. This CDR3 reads CASSLVGQGDFMAYNEQFF. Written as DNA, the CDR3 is TGTGCCAGTAGTCTCGTGGGACAGGGAGATTTTATGGCCTACAATGAGCAGTTCTTC. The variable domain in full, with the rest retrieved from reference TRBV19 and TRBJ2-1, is DGGITQSPKYLFRKEGQNVTLSCEQNLNHDAMYWYRQDPGQGLRLIYYSQIVNDFQKGDIAEGYSVSREKKESFPLTVTSAQKNPTAFYLCASSLVGQGDFMAYNEQFFGPGTRLTVL.

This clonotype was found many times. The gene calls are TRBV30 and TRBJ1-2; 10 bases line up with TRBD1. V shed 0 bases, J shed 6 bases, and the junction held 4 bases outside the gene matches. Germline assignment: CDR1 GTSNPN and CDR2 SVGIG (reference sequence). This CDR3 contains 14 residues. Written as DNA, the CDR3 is TGTGCCTGGAGTGTGTGGACAGGGGGTCATGGCTACACCTTC. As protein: CAWSVWTGGHGYTF.

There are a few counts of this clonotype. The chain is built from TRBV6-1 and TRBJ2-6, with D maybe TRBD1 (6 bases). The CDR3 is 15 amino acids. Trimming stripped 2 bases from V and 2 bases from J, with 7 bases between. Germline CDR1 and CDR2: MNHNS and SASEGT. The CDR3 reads CASSEQGTGANVLTF. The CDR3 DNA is TGTGCCAGCAGTGAACAGGGGACTGGGGCCAACGTCCTGACTTTC.

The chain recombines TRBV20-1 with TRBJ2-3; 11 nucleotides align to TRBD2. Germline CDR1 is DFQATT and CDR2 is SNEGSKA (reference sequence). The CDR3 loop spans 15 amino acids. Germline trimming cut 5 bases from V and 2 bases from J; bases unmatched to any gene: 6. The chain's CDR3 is CSAPGTSGITDTQYF. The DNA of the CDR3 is TGCAGTGCTCCCGGGACTAGCGGTATCACAGATACGCAGTATTTT.

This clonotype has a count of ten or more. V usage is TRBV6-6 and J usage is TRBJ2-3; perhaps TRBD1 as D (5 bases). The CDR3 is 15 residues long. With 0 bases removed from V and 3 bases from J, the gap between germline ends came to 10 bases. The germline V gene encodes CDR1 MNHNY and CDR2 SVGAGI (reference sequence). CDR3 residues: CASSYSMQGTDTQYF. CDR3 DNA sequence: TGTGCCAGCAGTTACTCGATGCAGGGAACAGATACGCAGTATTTT.

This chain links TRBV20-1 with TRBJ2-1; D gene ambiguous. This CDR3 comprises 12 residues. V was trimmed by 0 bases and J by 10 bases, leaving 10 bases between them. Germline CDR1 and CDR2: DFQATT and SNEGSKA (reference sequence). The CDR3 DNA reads TGCAGTGCTAGAGATGGGCTGGGAGAGCAGTTCTTC. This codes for CSARDGLGEQFF.

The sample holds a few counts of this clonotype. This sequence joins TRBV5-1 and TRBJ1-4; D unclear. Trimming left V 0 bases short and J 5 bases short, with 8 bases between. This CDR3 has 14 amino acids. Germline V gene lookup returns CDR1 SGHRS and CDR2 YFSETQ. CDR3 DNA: TGCGCCAGCAGCTTGGGGCAGGTCAATGAAAAACTGTTTTTT. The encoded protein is CASSLGQVNEKLFF.

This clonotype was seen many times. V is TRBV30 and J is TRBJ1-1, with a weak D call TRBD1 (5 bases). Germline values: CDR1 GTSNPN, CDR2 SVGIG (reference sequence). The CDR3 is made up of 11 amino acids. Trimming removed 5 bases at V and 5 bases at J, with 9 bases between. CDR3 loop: CAWAGITEAFF. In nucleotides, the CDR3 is TGTGCCTGGGCAGGGATTACTGAAGCTTTCTTT.

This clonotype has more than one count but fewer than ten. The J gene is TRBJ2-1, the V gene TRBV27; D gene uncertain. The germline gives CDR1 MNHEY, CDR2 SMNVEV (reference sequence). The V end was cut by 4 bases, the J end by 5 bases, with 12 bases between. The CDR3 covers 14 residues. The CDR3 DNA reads TGTGCCAGCAGTTCAGGACGGACGCACAATGAGCAGTTCTTC. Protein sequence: CASSSGRTHNEQFF.